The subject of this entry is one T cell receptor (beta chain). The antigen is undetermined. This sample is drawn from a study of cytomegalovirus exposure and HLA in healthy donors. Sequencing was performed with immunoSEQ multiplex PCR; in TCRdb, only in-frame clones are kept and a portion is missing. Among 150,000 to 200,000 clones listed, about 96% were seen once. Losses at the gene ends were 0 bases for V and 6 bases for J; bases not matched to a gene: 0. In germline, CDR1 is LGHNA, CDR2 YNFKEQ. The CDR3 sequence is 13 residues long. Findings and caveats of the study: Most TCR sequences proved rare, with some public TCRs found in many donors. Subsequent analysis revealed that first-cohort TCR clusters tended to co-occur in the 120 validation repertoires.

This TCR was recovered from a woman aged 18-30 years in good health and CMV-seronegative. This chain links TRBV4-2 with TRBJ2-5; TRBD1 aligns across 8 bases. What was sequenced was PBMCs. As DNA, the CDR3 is TGTGCCAGCAGCCAAGACAGGGGGCAGACCCAGTACTTC. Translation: CASSQDRGQTQYF.